The clone carrying this T cell receptor (beta chain) was detected only a few times. Its antigen is not known. The CDR3 contains 14 residues. V shed 4 bases and J shed 0 bases, with 10 bases lying between them. Per the germline V gene, CDR1 is SGHTA and CDR2 is FQGNSA. These data originate in a study of CD8 T cells in ankylosing spondylitis. MiXCR was run by TCRdb on the 5' RACE reads, yielding one entry per CDR3 protein. Among about 840,000 distinct CDR3 sequences listed, 12% were seen once. Regarding the study as a whole: There was a TCR beta motif, made of fewer than 10 highly homologous variants, that appeared characteristic of ankylosing spondylitis blood.

The source material was blood, either unsorted or a sorted T cell fraction (not recorded which). This chain links TRBV7-2 with TRBJ2-7; D could derive from TRBD1 or TRBD2 (5 bases each). The source is a male donor with ankylosing spondylitis. The CDR3 nucleotides read TGTGCCAGCAGCTCGGGACCGGACTCCTACGAGCAGTACTTC. Residues: CASSSGPDSYEQYF.